This TCR beta chain appears in the sequencing data of a study of regulatory T cells in long-lasting Graves disease (dated by TCRdb to about 2021). Looking at the study overall: Patients with newly diagnosed Graves' disease had been on antithyroid drugs for under 3 months. Persistent Graves' disease patients were compared with newly diagnosed Graves' disease patients by peripheral blood TCR sequencing and RNA sequencing. The study was conducted in China and was registered as a clinical trial. A total of roughly 35 samples underwent TCR sequencing: around 13 from persistent and approximately 20 from newly diagnosed Graves' disease patients.

CDR1 LGHDT and CDR2 YNNKEL were looked up in the germline V gene (reference sequence). Cut back by 3 bases and 12 bases, the V and J ends lie 8 bases apart. From the cysteine up to the phenylalanine, the CDR3 has a length of 11 residues. CDR3 DNA is the only sequence kept; it has 33 bases, read in frame from the first base. The sample's time point label, decoded: newly diagnosed GD, antithyroid drugs for less than 3 months. RNA was extracted from PBMCs in TRIzol for both TCR sequencing and RNA sequencing. The diagnosis of Graves' disease was made according to American Thyroid Association guidelines. Patients were recruited from an endocrinology department in Xi'an, China. Each patient gave roughly 10 milliliters of peripheral blood, collected in an EDTA anticoagulant tube. Ficoll Paque Plus density gradient separation was used to isolate PBMCs, and no further T cell sorting was done. An Agilent 2100 Bioanalyzer and agarose gel were used to check RNA quality, while a NanoDrop 2000 measured RNA concentration.

On the study overall, not on this receptor specifically: Only the TCR beta chain was sequenced and analyzed. The study examined only peripheral blood because the primary lesion, thyroid tissue, could not be accessed. Persistent disease showed preferential use of TRBV28, TRBJ1-2 and TRBJ2-5, whereas newly diagnosed disease favored TRBV20-1 and TRBJ2-1. The authors acknowledged the small sample size as a limitation that may reduce accuracy. A larger number of public clonotypes was shared among persistent patients (around 2,500) than among newly diagnosed patients (around 970). Persistent Graves' disease patients showed lower TCR Shannon entropy and fewer highly expanded clones than newly diagnosed patients, suggesting clonal expansion.

This clonotype was detected ten times or more. No antigen is known for it. No quality values exist for individual bases; no much larger clone is one base distant. Library construction relied on multiplex PCR. The sample was run on an Illumina HiSeq 4000. CDR3 regions were amplified by Arm-PCR with iRepertoire HTBI primers to construct TCR beta libraries. Gel purification was performed on PCR products prior to sequencing. On the study's bioinformatics: Gene usage analysis of CDR3 amino acid clonotypes used the approximately 62 TRBV and around 14 TRBJ segments found across samples. Filtered high-quality paired reads were merged into contigs using COPE and FqMerger. BLAST was used to align contigs to the IMGT TRBV, TRBD and TRBJ reference genes, and CDR3 was defined following IMGT. Any clonotype with a frequency above 0.1% was classified as a highly expanded clone. Shannon entropy was used to measure repertoire diversity, and the Gini coefficient was used to measure V-J evenness. A clonotype was considered public if more than one individual shared it. The public sequencing data were trimmed at Q25 with fastp and processed into clonotypes with MiXCR by TCRdb, which kept only in-frame beta chains. Each entry is one CDR3 protein sequence, shown with its most common DNA and genes. The V and J calls come from TCRdb's annotation, not from the publication. Here the sample has hundreds of thousands of distinct CDR3 sequences; around an eighth occur a single time. Over 7.5% of the sample is in the top ten clones.

The same sample was also used in a study of T cells in Graves' hyperthyroidism and ophthalmopathy. As noted in the second study: A patient counted as having stable Graves' hyperthyroidism if no progression to ophthalmopathy occurred over 18 months of follow-up. Hyperthyroidism patients were newly diagnosed, had a disease duration of under 2 months, and were aged 18 to 65 years. Exclusion was applied to patients with uncontrolled infections, other autoimmune diseases, pregnancy or lactation. Diagnoses were based on clinical symptoms, serum thyroxine and TRAb, thyroid ultrasound and orbital computed tomography. The TCR CDR3 was subjected to a first round of RT-PCR using the HTBI primer set and the Qiagen OneStep RT-PCR kit. Blood samples also contained most of the expanded thyroid clonotypes (frequency above 0.001), which suggests that blood repertoires may reflect thyroid immune responses. In cross-validation, a model built on a 13 V-J signature told ophthalmopathy apart from stable hyperthyroidism with approximately 90% sensitivity and approximately 81% specificity, and in testing the same model reached 80%/75%. In validation, the model predicted progression to ophthalmopathy with roughly 66% sensitivity and approximately 72% specificity, a median of approximately 6.7 months before onset. A discovery cohort of about a hundred patients, roughly 43 with Graves' ophthalmopathy and 57 with stable Graves' hyperthyroidism, was used to find distinguishing TCR V-J signatures. Prospective prediction of ophthalmopathy was tested in an independent validation cohort of some 20 hyperthyroidism patients and 15 to 17 patients who later progressed to ophthalmopathy. The 85 to 100 discovery patients were divided at random into training and test sets in a 7:3 ratio. In over five Graves' hyperthyroidism patients, the study also compared T-cell repertoires from thyroid tissue with T-cell repertoires from blood. After blood sampling, hyperthyroidism patients were treated with methimazole at a starting dose of 30 mg daily, and ophthalmopathy patients were treated with high-dose intravenous methylprednisolone. A second multiplex PCR round built the libraries, followed by size selection and purification. Sequencing of the libraries was done on an Illumina HiSeq2000 using paired-end 100 bp reads. SOAPnuke was used to process the raw data, removing reads that contained adapters or uncalled bases, had a mean Phred below 15, or lacked an exact match to the constant primer or identifier. COPE v1.2.5 was used to merge the high-quality paired reads, and each unique nucleotide sequence was defined as a clonotype. MiTCR v1.1 was used to align clonotypes to the IMGT TRBV, TRBD and TRBJ reference segments. Only V-J combinations with frequency above 0.0001, covering about 99% of repertoires, were analysed. A TCS score was defined as the ratio between F50 (clonal expansion) and ExV (chaos), using BLOSUM62-based TCRdist between CDR3 peptides within each V-J. Welch's t-statistics and random forest reduced roughly 530 V-J features to about 12, which were used in a naive Bayes classifier (R e1071). Sample size was not statistically predetermined, and investigators were not blinded to group allocation. The paper describes TCR Vbeta CDR3 sequencing of 120 to 150 peripheral blood samples, made up of under 50 ophthalmopathy patients, around 73 hyperthyroidism patients and 17 progressor patients.

Sequenced material: peripheral blood mononuclear cells (PBMCs), taken at new diagnosis, from a patient treated with antithyroid drugs. The TCR sequence derives from a man aged 30-40 years with Graves disease. Donor details come from another sample of the same person, matched by shared clones. Recombination linked TRBV3-1 to TRBJ1-4; no D gene call is confident. DNA sequence: TGTGCCAGCAGCCATAAAGGGCAACTGTTTTTT. The resulting protein is CASSHKGQLFF.